Each of the 29 T cell receptor beta chains below was sequenced from the same sample in a study of blood T cell repertoires in COVID-19. The data were produced by immunoSEQ multiplex PCR, yet TCRdb's version contains in-frame clones alone and is incomplete. The data hold 250,000 to 300,000 clones, with 85% to 90% observed a single time. Sample: PBMCs or T cells enriched from blood (not recorded which). Receptor source: a man aged 18-30 years who had recovered from COVID-19.

Note on this clone: The germline gene is not matched at one end of the junction; a read error may be the cause. The CDR3 coding sequence is TGTGCCGGCAGCTCCGCTCAGGGTGAAAAACTGTTTTTT. Translating it yields CAGSSAQGEKLFF. The genes are TRBV3-1 (or the pseudogene TRBV3-2) and TRBJ1-4; maybe TRBD1 (5 bases). This CDR3 is built from 13 residues. Germline-derived CDR1 and CDR2 are LGHDT and YNNKEL (reference sequence).

Only a few counts were recorded for this clone. The chain employs TRBV5-1 and TRBJ1-2, with TRBD1 matching 9 bases. The V segment lost 6 bases and the J segment 8 bases; nucleotides outside the gene matches: 5. This CDR3 is 12 amino acids long. Germline V gene data show CDR1 as SGHRS and CDR2 as YFSETQ. CDR3 residues: CASNRGQEGYTF. CDR3 nucleotides: TGCGCCAGCAACAGGGGGCAGGAGGGCTACACCTTC.

This clone was seen a single time. The chain employs TRBV2 and TRBJ2-7; tentative D call: TRBD1 (5 bases). The germline gives CDR1 SNHLY, CDR2 FYNNEI. This CDR3 is built from 13 residues. Trimming shortened V by 6 bases and J by 5 bases, and 14 bases separated the two germline ends. This CDR3 is CASRDPGQDEQYF. CDR3 nucleotide sequence: TGTGCCAGCAGGGATCCTGGACAAGACGAGCAGTACTTC.

The chain uses TRBV28 and TRBJ2-1, with 11 bases fitting TRBD2. The V gene end was trimmed by 4 bases and the J gene end by 7 bases; junction bases not matched to a gene: 9. The CDR3 totals 16 residues. The germline gives CDR1 MDHEN, CDR2 SYDVKM. CDR3 bases: TGTGCCAGCAGTTCAAGGTCTAGCGGGAGGCCGAATGAGCAGTTCTTC. Translation: CASSSRSSGRPNEQFF.

V and J are TRBV12-5 and TRBJ2-5; D is possibly TRBD1 (7 bases). Trimming shortened V by 6 bases and J by 5 bases, and 22 bases separated the two germline ends. The CDR3 runs to 16 residues. Germline CDR1 LGHNT, CDR2 FRNRAP. Here the CDR3 reads CASGLGSQGRWETQYF. In DNA, the CDR3 is TGTGCTAGTGGCCTTGGATCACAGGGGAGGTGGGAGACCCAGTACTTC.

The chain joins TRBV23-1 to TRBJ2-1; maybe TRBD2 (6 bases). TRBV23-1 is an open reading frame whose function is uncertain. Trimming removed 0 bases at V and 9 bases at J, with 12 bases between. The CDR3 spans 14 residues. CDR3 bases: TGCGCCAGCAGTCAATCGAGTAAGGAGGGTGAGCAGTTCTTC. This encodes CASSQSSKEGEQFF.

The genes are TRBV24-1 and TRBJ2-7; possibly TRBD2 for D (6 bases). V shed 4 bases and J shed 6 bases, with 12 bases lying between them. This CDR3 spans 13 amino acids. Germline loops: CDR1 KGHDR, CDR2 SFDVKD. The DNA of the CDR3 is TGTGCCACCAGTGAGCCCCGGGGAGGCGAGCAGTACTTC. Its translation is CATSEPRGGEQYF.

This chain uses TRBV27 with TRBJ1-6, with a tentative D call TRBD1 (6 bases). With 0 bases removed from V and 7 bases from J, the gap between germline ends came to 10 bases. Germline V CDR1 and CDR2: MNHEY, SMNVEV (reference sequence). The CDR3 totals 15 residues. The CDR3 DNA follows: TGTGCCAGCAGTTTATCGGTCAGGGGAAATTCACCCCTCCACTTT. Translation: CASSLSVRGNSPLHF.

This rearrangement joins TRBV2 to TRBJ1-6; D gene ambiguous. Trimming left V 8 bases short and J 8 bases short, with 13 bases between. The germline gives CDR1 SNHLY, CDR2 FYNNEI. This CDR3 has 13 residues. Here the CDR3 reads CASPRARDSPLHF. The CDR3 DNA reads as TGTGCCAGCCCCCGAGCGAGAGATTCACCCCTCCACTTT.

The chain joins TRBV7-9 to TRBJ1-5; tentative D call: TRBD1 (6 bases). Germline assignment: CDR1 SEHNR and CDR2 FQNEAQ (reference sequence). V was pared by 5 bases and J by 2 bases, with 13 bases between. CDR3 length: 15 amino acids. This CDR3 reads CASSPGDWGNQPQHF. DNA for the CDR3: TGTGCCAGCAGCCCAGGGGATTGGGGCAATCAGCCCCAGCATTTT. Supplemented by reference TRBV7-9 and TRBJ1-5, the full variable domain reads DTGVSQNPRHKITKRGQNVTFRCDPISEHNRLYWYRQTLGQGPEFLTYFQNEAQLEKSRLLSDRFSAERPKGSFSTLEIQRTEQGDSAMYLCASSPGDWGNQPQHFGDGTRLSIL.

The chain links TRBV6-5 to TRBJ1-2; D not certain. This CDR3 has 14 residues. With 0 bases removed from V and 2 bases from J, the gap between germline ends came to 7 bases. From germline, CDR1 is MNHEY and CDR2 SVGAGI. DNA for the CDR3: TGTGCCAGCAGTTACTCGTCACAGAACTATGGCTACACCTTC. This gives the protein CASSYSSQNYGYTF.

The chain combines TRBV9 with TRBJ2-2, with 7 bases lining up with TRBD1. Per the germline V gene, CDR1 is SGDLS and CDR2 is YYNGEE. Trimming removed 0 bases from V and 5 bases from J; junction bases left unmatched: 4. The CDR3 covers 15 residues. DNA for the CDR3: TGTGCCAGCAGCGTAGCTCCGACAGGGACCGGGGAGCTGTTTTTT. Encoded protein: CASSVAPTGTGELFF.

V is TRBV6-1 and J is TRBJ2-7; TRBD2 might be the D (7 bases). CDR3 length: 15 residues. Between the trimmed V and J ends, which lost 3 bases and 3 bases, there was a span of 15 bases. Germline-derived CDR1 and CDR2 are MNHNS and SASEGT. The CDR3 DNA is TGTGCCAGCAGTGACGGGCGGGGGCCGAACTACGAGCAGTACTTC. Protein product: CASSDGRGPNYEQYF.

The chain combines TRBV5-6 with TRBJ2-1; 8 bases line up with TRBD1. The junction had 7 bases not matched to a gene; V was cut back by 0 bases and J by 8 bases. Germline V lookup: CDR1 SGHDT, CDR2 YYEEEE. The CDR3 runs to 15 residues. The CDR3 spells CASSLATGQVHEQFF. The CDR3 DNA follows: TGTGCCAGCAGCTTGGCGACGGGACAGGTCCATGAGCAGTTCTTC. Using reference TRBV5-6 and TRBJ2-1 for the parts outside the CDR3, the full variable domain is DAGVTQSPTHLIKTRGQQVTLRCSPKSGHDTVSWYQQALGQGPQFIFQYYEEEERQRGNFPDRFSGHQFPNYSSELNVNALLLGDSALYLCASSLATGQVHEQFFGPGTRLTVL.

V is TRBV6-5 and J is TRBJ1-5; 7 bases are a match to TRBD1. The CDR3 loop spans 15 amino acids. J gave up 2 bases and V 6 bases, and 7 bases lay outside the gene matches. Germline V gene data show CDR1 as MNHEY and CDR2 as SVGAGI. The CDR3 DNA is TGTGCCAGCAGAGAGGGGGCTAAGGGCAATCAGCCCCAGCATTTT. It is translated as CASREGAKGNQPQHF.

The rearrangement uses TRBV2 and TRBJ2-2; D is ambiguous. The CDR3 is 13 residues long. Germline CDR1 and CDR2: SNHLY and FYNNEI. Trimming removed 5 bases from V and 0 bases from J, with 4 bases in between. CDR3 sequence reads: CASSRSNTGELFF. CDR3 nucleotides: TGTGCCAGCAGTCGTTCGAACACCGGGGAGCTGTTTTTT.

The rearrangement uses TRBV28 and TRBJ2-1; 10 bases agree with TRBD2. The CDR3 covers 15 residues. The V segment lost 6 bases and the J segment 6 bases; nucleotides outside the gene matches: 8. CDR1 is MDHEN, CDR2 SYDVKM, per germline. For the CDR3, the DNA is TGTGCCAGCAGCCTAATAGCGGGAGGTTTCAATGAGCAGTTCTTC. Encoded protein: CASSLIAGGFNEQFF.

This chain uses TRBV7-6 with TRBJ2-3; 10 nucleotides agree with TRBD2. Germline lookup yields CDR1 SGHVS and CDR2 FNYEAQ. V gave up 3 bases and J gave up 4 bases; unmatched junction bases: 7. There are 16 residues in the CDR3. The CDR3 here is CASSLFLAGVADTQYF. As DNA, the CDR3 is TGTGCCAGCAGCTTGTTCCTAGCGGGAGTAGCAGATACGCAGTATTTT. Filled out from reference TRBV7-6 and TRBJ2-3, the complete variable domain reads GAGVSQSPRYKVTKRGQDVALRCDPISGHVSLYWYRQALGQGPEFLTYFNYEAQQDKSGLPNDRFSAERPEGSISTLTIQRTEQRDSAMYRCASSLFLAGVADTQYFGPGTRLTVL.

The V call is TRBV11-2, the J call TRBJ1-2, with D tentatively TRBD1 (6 bases). V was pared by 1 base and J by 3 bases, with 9 bases between. This CDR3 spans 14 amino acids. The V gene's germline CDR1 is SGHAT and CDR2 FQNNGV. CDR3 protein: CASSLVAGDYGYTF. In nucleotides, the CDR3 is TGTGCCAGCAGCTTAGTCGCAGGGGACTATGGCTACACCTTC.

Comments on this clone: The same CDR3 arises from other DNA sequences in this sample as well. This chain connects TRBV7-3 to TRBJ2-2, with 8 bases matching TRBD1. The CDR3 runs 14 residues. Germline V lookup: CDR1 SGHTA, CDR2 FQGTGA. With V trimmed by 6 bases and J by 5 bases, 5 bases remained unmatched. The CDR3: CASRRGQGTGELFF. CDR3 DNA sequence: TGTGCCAGCAGACGTGGACAGGGAACCGGGGAGCTGTTTTTT.

The V and J genes are TRBV7-2 and TRBJ1-5; possible D gene TRBD1, 5 bases. Trimming removed 1 base at V and 6 bases at J, with 13 bases between. There are 15 residues in the CDR3. Germline V gene lookup returns CDR1 SGHTA and CDR2 FQGNSA. The CDR3 region is CASSLGSTVGQPQHF. CDR3 nucleotides: TGTGCCAGCAGCTTAGGGTCGACAGTGGGTCAGCCCCAGCATTTT.

The chain is built from TRBV28 and TRBJ2-7; a weak D match, TRBD1 (6 bases). With 7 bases removed from V and 6 bases from J, the gap between germline ends came to 13 bases. This CDR3 has 12 amino acids. CDR1 and CDR2 (germline): MDHEN, SYDVKM. CDR3 DNA sequence: TGTGCCAGCAATTCACAGGGTCCCGAGCAGTACTTC. Translated, it gives CASNSQGPEQYF.

The chain couples TRBV7-8 to TRBJ1-1; 7 bases are shared with TRBD1. V shed 7 bases, J shed 5 bases, and the junction held 13 bases outside the gene matches. Germline assignment: CDR1 SGHVS and CDR2 FQNEAQ. The CDR3 length is 15 residues. This chain's CDR3 is CASTQLQTGLTEAFF. The CDR3 region has the DNA TGTGCCAGCACCCAACTTCAGACAGGGTTGACTGAAGCTTTCTTT.

This clone has a handful of counts. Other DNA sequences of this sample code for an identical CDR3. This chain joins TRBV7-8 and TRBJ1-1; D perhaps matches TRBD1 (6 bases). The CDR3 spans 12 residues. Germline V gives CDR1 SGHVS, CDR2 FQNEAQ. V was shortened by 5 bases and J by 6 bases, with 10 bases between the two germline ends. CDR3: CASSPGVPEAFF. CDR3 coding DNA: TGTGCCAGCAGCCCAGGGGTACCTGAAGCTTTCTTT.

The chain employs TRBV10-3 and TRBJ2-1; 11 nucleotides line up with TRBD2. This CDR3 spans 16 amino acids. Per the germline V gene, CDR1 is ENHRY and CDR2 is SYGVKD. Losses at the gene ends were 7 bases for V and 4 bases for J; bases not matched to a gene: 9. The CDR3 nucleotides are TGTGCCATCACTCCGAGACTAGCGGGAAGATACAATGAGCAGTTCTTC. This encodes CAITPRLAGRYNEQFF.

A word on this clone: The same CDR3 arises from other DNA sequences in this sample as well. V is TRBV27 and J is TRBJ1-5; possibly TRBD1 for D (5 bases). This CDR3 contains 14 residues. V lost 2 bases and J 3 bases, leaving 8 bases between the germline ends. Germline values: CDR1 MNHEY, CDR2 SMNVEV (reference sequence). The CDR3 loop is CASSLQGSNQPQHF. CDR3 in DNA: TGTGCCAGCAGTTTACAGGGTTCCAATCAGCCCCAGCATTTT.

The chain uses TRBV18 and TRBJ1-2; TRBD1 agrees at 9 bases. With V trimmed by 3 bases and J by 6 bases, 8 bases remained unmatched. Germline values: CDR1 KGHSH, CDR2 LQKENI. The CDR3 is 15 residues long. This CDR3 is CASSPTDRGLNGYTF. CDR3 sequence (DNA): TGTGCCAGCTCACCGACGGACAGGGGCCTCAATGGCTACACCTTC.

V usage is TRBV16 and J usage is TRBJ1-6, with 9 bases matching TRBD1. After removal of 6 bases from V and 9 bases from J, the junction contained 6 bases not matched to a gene. The CDR3 has 14 amino acids. Germline assignment: CDR1 KGHSY and CDR2 FQNENV. Written as DNA, the CDR3 is TGTGCCAGCAGTGGGGACAGGGTTCGTTCACCCCTCCACTTT. This sequence encodes CASSGDRVRSPLHF.

V and J are TRBV4-1 and TRBJ2-1; D is undetermined. This CDR3 spans 13 amino acids. In germline, CDR1 is MGHRA, CDR2 YSYEKL. Trimming took 1 base from V and 10 from J, leaving 11 bases between them. The CDR3 DNA reads as TGCGCCAGCAGCCAAGTCCCCCAGGCCGAGCAGTTCTTC. Translation: CASSQVPQAEQFF.